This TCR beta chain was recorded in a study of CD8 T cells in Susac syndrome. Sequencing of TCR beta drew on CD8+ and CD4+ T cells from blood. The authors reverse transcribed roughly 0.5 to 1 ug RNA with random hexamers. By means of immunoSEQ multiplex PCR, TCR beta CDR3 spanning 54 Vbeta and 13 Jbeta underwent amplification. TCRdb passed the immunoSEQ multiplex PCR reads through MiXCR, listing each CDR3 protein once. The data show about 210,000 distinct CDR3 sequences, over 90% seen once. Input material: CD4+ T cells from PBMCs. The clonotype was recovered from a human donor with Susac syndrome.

CDR3 DNA sequence: TGTGCCAGCAGCCCTGGAGGGACAGACTGGGGCTACGAGCAGTACTTC. The encoded protein is CASSPGGTDWGYEQYF. J is TRBJ2-7 and V is TRBV5-4; tentative D call: TRBD1 (7 bases). V lost 4 bases to trimming and J lost 3 bases, with 20 bases between them. This CDR3 has 16 residues. Germline V gives CDR1 SGHNT, CDR2 YYREEE (reference sequence). Variable domain in full (rest from reference TRBV5-4 and TRBJ2-7): ETGVTQSPTHLIKTRGQQVTLRCSSQSGHNTVSWYQQALGQGPQFIFQYYREEENGRGNFPPRFSGLQFPNYSSELNVNALELDDSALYLCASSPGGTDWGYEQYFGPGTRLTVT.